This T cell receptor beta chain came from a study of blood T cell repertoires in COVID-19. Using immunoSEQ multiplex PCR, the repertoire was profiled, and TCRdb retains in-frame clones only, with some absent. The sample includes 150,000 or so clones, over 70% of them seen just once. CDR1 and CDR2 (germline): SGHNT, YYREEE (reference sequence). Germline trimming cut 1 base from V and 8 bases from J; bases unmatched to any gene: 9. This CDR3 has 16 amino acids. Sequencing was done on a sample of peripheral blood. The chain couples TRBV5-4 to TRBJ1-6; TRBD1 matches at 7 bases. The source of this sequence is a woman aged 55-69 years with acute or convalescent COVID-19. CDR3 sequence: CASSLNRQGVYSPLHF. DNA of the CDR3: TGTGCCAGCAGCTTGAATCGACAGGGAGTTTATTCACCCCTCCACTTT. The full variable domain, rest sourced from reference TRBV5-4 and TRBJ1-6, is ETGVTQSPTHLIKTRGQQVTLRCSSQSGHNTVSWYQQALGQGPQFIFQYYREEENGRGNFPPRFSGLQFPNYSSELNVNALELDDSALYLCASSLNRQGVYSPLHFGNGTRLTVT.